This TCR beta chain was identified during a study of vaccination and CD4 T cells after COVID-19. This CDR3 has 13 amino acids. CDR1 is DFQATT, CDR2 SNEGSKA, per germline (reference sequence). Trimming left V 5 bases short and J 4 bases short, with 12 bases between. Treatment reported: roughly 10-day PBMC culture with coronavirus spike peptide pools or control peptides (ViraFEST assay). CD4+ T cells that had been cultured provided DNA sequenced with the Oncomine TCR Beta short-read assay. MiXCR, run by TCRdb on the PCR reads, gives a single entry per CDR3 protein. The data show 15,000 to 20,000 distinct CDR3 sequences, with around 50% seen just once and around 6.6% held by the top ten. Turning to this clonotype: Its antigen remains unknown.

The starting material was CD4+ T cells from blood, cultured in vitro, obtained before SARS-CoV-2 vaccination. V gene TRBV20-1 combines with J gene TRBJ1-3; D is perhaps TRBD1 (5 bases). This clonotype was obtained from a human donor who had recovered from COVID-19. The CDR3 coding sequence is TGCAGTGCTTTCCAGGGTCTCGGAAACACCATATATTTT. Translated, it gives CSAFQGLGNTIYF.